The clone carrying this TCR beta chain was detected once. This record comes from a study of cytomegalovirus exposure and HLA in healthy donors. Trimming cost V 5 bases and J 2 bases; bases outside gene matches: 5. Germline values: CDR1 MGHDK, CDR2 SYGVNS. This CDR3 region has 14 residues. The PCR was carried out with 60 Vbeta primers and 13 Jbeta primers. The data were produced by immunoSEQ multiplex PCR, yet TCRdb's version contains in-frame clones alone and is incomplete. This sample has approximately 70,000 clones, with roughly 70% found just once. This TCR derives from a woman aged 45 to 65 in good health and CMV-seropositive. The sequenced material came from PBMCs. This sequence joins TRBV25-1 and TRBJ2-5, with 7 positions matching TRBD1. This CDR3 is CASSTGQAQETQYF. Written as DNA, the CDR3 is TGTGCCAGCAGTACCGGACAGGCTCAAGAGACCCAGTACTTC.